This T cell receptor (beta chain) was identified in a study of identical twins (TCRdb year 2016). Broadly, across the study: To test whether fetal clonotypes persist, the study used deep sequencing on TCR alpha and beta repertoires from monozygotic twins, unrelated adults of various ages, and cord blood. To rule out contamination, the twin experiments were replicated at different times with different library preparation protocols. What the study reported, not specific to this receptor: Invariant T cells such as MAIT and iNKT could partly confound zero-insertion analyses, though diverse VJ usage argued against this for most clonotypes. Out-of-frame TCR alpha sharing in monozygotic twins was systematically underestimated by recombination models, whereas sharing between unrelated individuals was in agreement with the recombination models. In beta out-of-frame sequences, excess twin sharing was weaker, because having fewer shared sequences lowered the signal-to-noise ratio. Because the same donors could not be followed over many years, conclusions were based on cross-sectional statistical analysis. Fewer insertions were carried by abundant cord blood beta clonotypes, a similar but weaker trend appeared in young adult naive repertoires, and no such trend appeared in memory repertoires. Compared with coincidental sharing between unrelated individuals, out-of-frame TCR alpha sequences shared between twins showed an excess of sequences with low generation probability.

Including the terminal cysteine and phenylalanine, the CDR3 comprises 17 residues. CDR3 DNA only is kept here, 51 bases in frame from base 1. CDR1 and CDR2 are drawn from the germline V gene (reference sequence): DFQATT, SNEGSKA. V is pared back by 0 bases and J by 2 bases, with 19 bases lying between the germline termini. This clonotype was seen a handful of times. Its cognate antigen has yet to be identified. There are no base qualities to consult, and no much larger clone falls within one base. Every donor in the study was a healthy Caucasian. Miltenyi CD45RO+ enrichment and human naive T-cell isolation kits were used to isolate memory (CD45RO+) and naive T cells from PBMC. Libraries were prepared through 5' RACE. The instrument given in TCRdb is Illumina HiSeq 2000. A universal primer binding site was added through template switching, and the final cDNA carried a unique molecular identifier so that TCR cDNA molecules could be counted accurately. Specific primers in the conserved constant-segment region were used to synthesize first-strand cDNA for TCR alpha and beta chains. To control for contamination, every cDNA library carried two barcodes: a SMART-Mk sample barcode plus Illumina barcodes. Two successive PCR steps introduced TruSeq adapter sequences along with Illumina sample barcodes. TCR alpha and beta cDNA libraries were sequenced on the Illumina HiSeq platform with custom primers. The study's own analysis went as follows. Raw reads were processed with MiGEC to extract unique molecular identifiers, and MiXCR was used to determine CDR3 positions. Recombination models were inferred per individual with the repgenHMM and IGoR tools using an EM algorithm. The analysis of shared clonotypes was done with the tcR package in R, with sharing normalized by the product of cloneset sizes. To study raw recombination without the effects of thymic and clonal selection, out-of-frame nonproductive sequences were analyzed. TCRdb trimmed public reads at Q25 via fastp, called clones via MiXCR and kept in-frame beta chains. Records with the same CDR3 protein are collapsed into one entry carrying the most frequent genes and DNA. What appears here as the V and J calls and clone size reflects TCRdb's work, not the paper's. Here the sample has 150,000 or so distinct CDR3 sequences; 3% to 4.5% occur a single time. The ten largest clones capture 8.1% of the sample.

This receptor was identified in a man between 18 and 29 years old in good health. The sample was memory T cells sorted from blood. Sample cell subset or site, as interpreted from the label and publication: CD45RO+ enriched T cells. This receptor chain uses TRBV20-1 and TRBJ2-5, with the D gene uncertain. The CDR3 corresponds to CSAREGRRPPRQETQYF. The DNA sequence follows: TGCAGTGCTAGAGAAGGTCGTCGGCCTCCGAGGCAAGAGACCCAGTACTTC.